The 32 T cell receptor beta chains given below trace back to one sample, sequenced in a study of prognosis after radiotherapy for stage I lung cancer. With two-round multiplex PCR, TCR beta CDR3 sequences were amplified from genomic DNA. Amplification during the initial PCR round employed primers specific to each TRBV and TRBJ gene. MiXCR was run by TCRdb on the multiplex PCR reads, yielding one entry per CDR3 protein. This table has roughly 30,000 distinct CDR3 sequences, around 43% appearing once. The starting material was PBMCs, obtained before or after stereotactic body radiation therapy (not recorded which). The source is a donor at least 50 years old with non-small cell lung cancer.

V usage is TRBV5-1 and J usage is TRBJ2-7; TRBD1 matches 9 bases. CDR1 is SGHRS, CDR2 YFSETQ, per germline. The CDR3 totals 14 residues. V lost 3 bases to trimming and J lost 6 bases; unmatched junction nucleotides: 7. CDR3 sequence: CASSSTGTGSEQYF. The CDR3 DNA reads as TGCGCCAGCAGCTCCACCGGGACAGGGTCCGAGCAGTACTTC.

In the case of this clonotype: This clone may be a read error of a much larger clone one base away. V and J are TRBV20-1 and TRBJ2-1; maybe TRBD2 (5 bases). Germline V gene sequence: CDR1 DFQATT, CDR2 SNEGSKA (reference sequence). The CDR3 runs 12 residues. The CDR3 loop is CSTRLRTHEQFF. As DNA, the CDR3 is TGCAGTACTAGACTAAGGACCCATGAGCAGTTCTTC.

This clonotype was detected many times. The chain employs TRBV2 and TRBJ2-7, with D maybe TRBD1 (6 bases). CDR3 length equals 14 residues. V lost 5 bases, J lost 2 bases, and 13 bases lay in between. CDR1 is SNHLY and CDR2 is FYNNEI in the germline V gene. CDR3 protein: CASSSGTLPYEQYF. CDR3 DNA: TGTGCCAGCAGTTCCGGGACACTTCCCTACGAGCAGTACTTC.

At least ten counts were recorded for this clonotype. The chain has TRBV14 and TRBJ2-1; D uncertain. The CDR3 has 15 amino acids. The germline gives CDR1 SGHDN, CDR2 FVKESK. The germline V and J ends were trimmed by 2 bases and 7 bases, with 15 bases remaining between them. The chain's CDR3 is CASSQPGEFYNEQFF. DNA for the CDR3: TGTGCCAGCAGCCAACCCGGAGAGTTTTATAATGAGCAGTTCTTC.

This clonotype occurred many times. The J gene is TRBJ2-5, the V gene TRBV12-3 or TRBV12-4; D ambiguous. The CDR3 contains 12 residues. Trimming pared 7 bases from V and 4 bases from J, leaving 10 bases between. The CDR3 is CASKGRPETQYF. Here the CDR3 DNA reads TGTGCCAGCAAGGGTAGACCAGAGACCCAGTACTTC.

Concerning this clonotype itself: A read error is possible here, since a much larger clone lies one base away. CDR3 DNA sequence: TGTGCCAGCAGTATTTCAGGCCTATTCTCTGGAAGCACCATATATTTT. Its translation is CASSISGLFSGSTIYF. The J gene is TRBJ1-3, the V gene TRBV6-2 or TRBV6-3; the D is unclear. Germline V gene sequence: CDR1 MNHEY, CDR2 SVGEGT. This CDR3 comprises 16 residues.

Worth noting for this clonotype: A far larger clone differs by one base, so this is likely a read error. This chain links TRBV6-8 with TRBJ2-1; TRBD2 aligns across 7 bases. Trimming at V came to 7 bases and at J to 7 bases, leaving 10 bases not matched to a gene. In germline, CDR1 is MNHGY, CDR2 SAAAGT. The CDR3 extends over 14 amino acids. The chain's CDR3 is CASIYGGGRNEQFF. The CDR3, as DNA: TGTGCCAGCATCTACGGGGGAGGGAGAAATGAGCAGTTCTTC.

Turning to this clonotype: A far bigger clonotype differs at one base, so this is likely a read error. The chain employs TRBV2 and TRBJ2-3, with D tentatively TRBD2 (6 bases). The CDR3 is made up of 15 amino acids. V was trimmed by 6 bases and J by 3 bases, leaving 16 bases between them. The germline CDR1 and CDR2 sequences are SNHLY and FYNNEI. This CDR3 reads CASSLHSGMTDTQYF. In DNA, the CDR3 is TGTGCCAGCAGCCTTCATAGCGGCATGACAGATACGCAGTATTTT.

This clonotype was observed at least ten times. V is TRBV30 and J is TRBJ2-6; the D gene is possibly TRBD1 (6 bases). V lost 5 bases to trimming and J lost 0 bases, with 8 bases between them. CDR1 is GTSNPN, CDR2 SVGIG, per germline (reference sequence). The CDR3 is made up of 14 amino acids. In DNA, the CDR3 is TGTGCCTGGGGGGGCCACTCTGGGGCCAACGTCCTGACTTTC. Its translation is CAWGGHSGANVLTF.

The rearrangement uses TRBV15 and TRBJ2-1, with 7 nucleotides matching TRBD1. The CDR3 contains 15 residues. J lost 4 bases, V lost 2 bases, and 5 bases had no gene match. The germline V gene has CDR1 LNHNV and CDR2 YYDKDF (reference sequence). CDR3 in DNA: TGTGCCACCAGCAGAAGACAGGGTGTTTACAATGAGCAGTTCTTC. This sequence encodes CATSRRQGVYNEQFF.

On this clonotype itself: The junction shows a germline mismatch at one end, possibly a read error. The chain couples TRBV19 to TRBJ1-2, with D perhaps matching TRBD1 (5 bases). This CDR3 spans 14 amino acids. Per germline, CDR1 LNHDA and CDR2 SQIVND (reference sequence). The CDR3 DNA reads TGTGCCAGTAGCCTGGGACGGATGAACTATAGCTACACCTTC. Translation gives CASSLGRMNYSYTF.

This clonotype was detected many times. The rearrangement uses TRBV20-1 and TRBJ2-5, with D unresolved. The CDR3 totals 15 residues. V lost 4 bases and J lost 1, with 16 bases in between. The V gene's germline CDR1 is DFQATT and CDR2 SNEGSKA (reference sequence). CDR3 DNA sequence: TGCAGTGCTACCGTAACCGCCACCCCCCAAGAGACCCAGTACTTC. This gives the protein CSATVTATPQETQYF.

This clonotype has at least ten counts. The V and J genes are TRBV20-1 and TRBJ2-7; no clear D. The CDR3 runs 12 residues. Germline V gene sequence: CDR1 DFQATT, CDR2 SNEGSKA (reference sequence). Trimming removed 4 bases at V and 3 bases at J, with 10 bases between. The CDR3, as DNA: TGCAGTGCTACACCCACCGACTACGAGCAGTACTTC. Protein product: CSATPTDYEQYF.

For this clonotype: A much larger clone lies one base from this, so it may be a read error. The J gene is TRBJ2-5, the V gene TRBV6-2 or TRBV6-3; D is unclear. CDR1 MNHEY and CDR2 SVGEGT come from the germline V gene. The CDR3 spans 14 residues. Trimming pared 7 bases from V and 3 bases from J, leaving 15 bases between. The CDR3 loop reads CASMIDLVEETQYF. CDR3 in DNA: TGTGCCAGCATGATTGACCTGGTGGAAGAGACCCAGTACTTC.

Many counts were recorded for this clonotype. This chain connects TRBV2 to TRBJ2-2; no definite D call. The V end lost 4 bases, the J end lost 2 bases, and 11 bases lay between the germline ends. The length of the CDR3 is 15 residues. From germline, CDR1 is SNHLY and CDR2 FYNNEI. The CDR3 region is CASSGFLGNTGELFF. For the CDR3, the DNA is TGTGCCAGCAGTGGCTTTTTAGGTAACACCGGGGAGCTGTTTTTT. The whole variable domain, filled in from reference TRBV2 and TRBJ2-2, reads EPEVTQTPSHQVTQMGQEVILRCVPISNHLYFYWYRQILGQKVEFLVSFYNNEISEKSEIFDDQFSVERPDGSNFTLKIRSTKLEDSAMYFCASSGFLGNTGELFFGEGSRLTVL.

This clonotype was recorded at least ten times. J is TRBJ2-7 and V is TRBV5-1; 9 bases fit TRBD1. There are 16 residues in the CDR3. After removal of 3 bases from V and 7 bases from J, the junction contained 14 bases not matched to a gene. Looked up from germline, CDR1 is SGHRS and CDR2 is YFSETQ. CDR3 amino acids: CASSSPTGGKRDEQYF. In nucleotides, the CDR3 is TGCGCCAGCAGCTCGCCTACAGGGGGCAAGAGGGATGAGCAGTACTTC.

In this sample, this clonotype turned up many times. This chain connects TRBV20-1 to TRBJ2-7; weak D call: TRBD2 (6 bases). This CDR3 comprises 14 residues. Looked up from germline, CDR1 is DFQATT and CDR2 is SNEGSKA (reference sequence). Trimming cost V 2 bases and J 7 bases, with 18 bases left between them. DNA of the CDR3: TGCAGTGCTAGATCTCCGGGACTCGTTAGGGAGCAGTACTTC. Translation gives CSARSPGLVREQYF.

On this clonotype itself: With only one base between it and a far larger clone, this is likely a read error. The V call is TRBV2, the J call TRBJ2-5, with D possibly matching TRBD2 (6 bases). The J call may be mistaken, given a closer DNA end match to TRBJ2-1. The CDR3 runs to 15 residues. Looked up from germline, CDR1 is SNHLY and CDR2 is FYNNEI. CDR3 residues: CASTSFAPGLNEQFF. As DNA, the CDR3 is TGTGCCAGCACCTCCTTTGCGCCGGGACTGAATGAGCAGTTCTTC.

This clonotype was counted ten times or more. The genes are TRBV19 and TRBJ2-4, with D unclear. CDR1 is LNHDA, CDR2 SQIVND, per germline (reference sequence). The V gene lost 0 bases and the J gene lost 4 bases, with 10 bases spanning the gap. The length of the CDR3 is 15 residues. This CDR3 is CASSIEARGKNIQYF. The CDR3 DNA sequence: TGTGCCAGTAGTATAGAAGCGAGAGGAAAAAACATTCAGTACTTC.

This clonotype was detected ten times or more. V is TRBV30 and J is TRBJ1-2, with 7 positions matching TRBD1. V dropped 3 bases and J dropped 4; count of bases not matched to a gene: 5. The V gene's germline CDR1 is GTSNPN and CDR2 SVGIG (reference sequence). The CDR3 contains 13 residues. For the CDR3, the DNA is TGTGCCTGGAGGACGGACAGGCTCTATGGCTACACCTTC. Translated, it gives CAWRTDRLYGYTF. The whole variable domain, filled in from reference TRBV30 and TRBJ1-2, reads SQTIHQWPATLVQPVGSPLSLECTVEGTSNPNLYWYRQAAGRGLQLLFYSVGIGQISSEVPQNLSASRPQDRQFILSSKKLLLSDSGFYLCAWRTDRLYGYTFGSGTRLTVV.

The gene calls are TRBV6-9 and TRBJ2-7; D possibly corresponds to TRBD1 (6 bases). Trimming removed 3 bases at V and 7 bases at J, with 22 bases between. Per germline, CDR1 MNHGY and CDR2 SVAAGI. This CDR3 is 16 amino acids long. DNA for the CDR3: TGTGCCAGCAGTTACCGGAGAGGGACACCCACCGAGGAGCAGTACTTC. Translated: CASSYRRGTPTEEQYF.

Details on this clonotype: This may come from a read error, since a much larger clone is one base off. The rearrangement joins TRBV2 to TRBJ2-3, with 14 bases aligning to TRBD2. Germline lookup yields CDR1 SNHLY and CDR2 FYNNEI. V lost 6 bases and J lost 6; bases outside the gene matches: 5. The CDR3 spans 15 residues. The DNA of the CDR3 is TGTGCCAGCAGGGGACTAGCGGGAGCGATGGATACGCAGTATTTT. Amino acids: CASRGLAGAMDTQYF. The complete variable domain, with remaining parts taken from reference TRBV2 and TRBJ2-3, reads EPEVTQTPSHQVTQMGQEVILRCVPISNHLYFYWYRQILGQKVEFLVSFYNNEISEKSEIFDDQFSVERPDGSNFTLKIRSTKLEDSAMYFCASRGLAGAMDTQYFGPGTRLTVL.

Comment on this clonotype: At one boundary the junction diverges from the germline segment, which might be a read error. V and J are TRBV20-1 and TRBJ2-2, with 10 bases identical to TRBD2. Germline lookup yields CDR1 DFQATT and CDR2 SNEGSKA (reference sequence). CDR3 size: 15 residues. The CDR3 loop is CSASGTSVGTGEPFF. CDR3 DNA sequence: TGCAGTGCTTCCGGGACTAGCGTGGGGACCGGGGAGCCGTTTTTT.

A remark on this clonotype: A far more abundant clone sits one base away, making this likely a read error. The genes are TRBV6-9 and TRBJ1-2; D not resolved. From germline, CDR1 is MNHGY and CDR2 SVAAGI. The CDR3 is made up of 15 amino acids. CDR3 amino acids: CGSSYPLGPGGGYTF. In DNA, the CDR3 is TGTGGCAGCAGTTACCCGTTGGGCCCCGGTGGTGGCTACACCTTC.

This clonotype was observed at least ten times. This sequence joins TRBV20-1 and TRBJ1-4, with D hard to call. Per the germline V gene, CDR1 is DFQATT and CDR2 is SNEGSKA (reference sequence). CDR3 size: 14 residues. V lost 1 base and J 2 bases, leaving 8 bases between the germline ends. CDR3 residues: CSARGMLTNEKLFF. DNA for the CDR3: TGCAGTGCTAGAGGAATGTTGACTAATGAAAAACTGTTTTTT.

The chain uses TRBV11-3 and TRBJ2-2; D not resolved. The V end was cut by 4 bases, the J end by 7 bases, with 7 bases between. Per the germline V gene, CDR1 is SGHNT and CDR2 is YENEEA. The CDR3 is 12 residues long. Written as DNA, the CDR3 is TGTGCCAGCAGCTCAAGGTTCGGGGAGCTGTTTTTT. It codes for CASSSRFGELFF.

In this sample, this clonotype turned up a few times. With a much larger clone just one base away, this may be a read error. This chain joins TRBV6-5 and TRBJ1-5, with D perhaps TRBD1 (6 bases). The CDR3 has 17 residues. Germline V gene sequence: CDR1 MNHEY, CDR2 SVGAGI. Trimming removed 1 base at V and 0 bases at J, with 13 bases between. The DNA of the CDR3 is TGTGCCAGCAGTTACTACGGACAGATATATAGCAATCAGCCCCAGCATTTT. As protein: CASSYYGQIYSNQPQHF.

This clonotype was picked up many times. V is TRBV24-1 and J is TRBJ2-3; 8 bases map to TRBD2. The CDR3 contains 15 residues. Germline CDR1 and CDR2: KGHDR and SFDVKD. V shed 2 bases, J shed 0 bases, and the junction held 0 bases outside the gene matches. The CDR3 nucleotides read TGTGCCACCAGTGATTCTAGCGGGAGCACAGATACGCAGTATTTT. Encoded protein: CATSDSSGSTDTQYF.

This clonotype was seen at least ten times. The chain has TRBV4-2 and TRBJ2-6; D not certain. Germline-derived CDR1 and CDR2 are LGHNA and YNFKEQ. The CDR3 is 17 residues long. The V and J ends lost 1 base and 0 bases respectively, with 10 bases between them. CDR3 protein: CASSQASDYSGANVLTF. The DNA of the CDR3 is TGTGCCAGCAGCCAAGCTTCGGATTACTCTGGGGCCAACGTCCTGACTTTC.

This clonotype was observed a handful of times. A far larger clone is just one base off, so this is likely a read error. The genes are TRBV6-9 and TRBJ2-7; D possibly matches TRBD1 or TRBD2 (6 bases each). V lost 0 bases, J lost 9 bases, and 12 bases lay in between. The CDR3 is 13 amino acids. Germline V gene lookup returns CDR1 MNHGY and CDR2 SVAAGI. The CDR3, as DNA: TGTGCCAGCAGTTATTCGGGGGGCGGAGGGCAGTACTTC. This translates into CASSYSGGGGQYF.

In this sample, this clonotype turned up many times. At one of its ends the junction is not consistent with the germline gene, which may arise from a read error. V is TRBV5-1 and J is TRBJ2-5, with 8 nucleotides matching TRBD1. Germline CDR1 is SGHRS and CDR2 is YFSETQ. The CDR3 totals 19 residues. The DNA for the CDR3 is TGCGCCAGCAGCTTTGGGAGACAGGGGACCCTCTGGTACCAAGAAACCCAGTACTTC. It is translated as CASSFGRQGTLWYQETQYF.

This clonotype was observed at least ten times. V and J are TRBV28 and TRBJ1-2; no clear D. Trimming shortened V by 5 bases and J by 6 bases, and 16 bases separated the two germline ends. The CDR3 has 14 amino acids. The germline V gene has CDR1 MDHEN and CDR2 SYDVKM. In DNA, the CDR3 is TGTGCCAGCAGTGTCCTCCCAGTCTCAAATGGCTACACCTTC. It translates to CASSVLPVSNGYTF.